The 10 T cell receptor beta chains in this list originate from one sample, sequenced in a study of blood T cell repertoires in COVID-19. Clones were read by immunoSEQ multiplex PCR, and TCRdb kept only the in-frame ones, dropping some. Of roughly 500,000 clones listed, around nine tenths are singletons. Sequenced sample: PBMCs or T cells enriched from blood (not recorded which). The receptors stem from a woman aged 40 to 50 who had recovered from COVID-19.

The gene calls are TRBV4-3 and TRBJ2-7; D perhaps matches TRBD2 (7 bases). The CDR3 has 13 amino acids. The V end lost 4 bases, the J end lost 5 bases, and 12 bases lay between the germline ends. Germline CDR1 is LGHNA and CDR2 is YSLEER. CDR3 sequence: CASSPEGGNEQYF. DNA of the CDR3: TGCGCCAGCAGCCCTGAGGGGGGGAACGAGCAGTACTTC.

The chain employs TRBV9 and TRBJ2-3, with D perhaps matching TRBD1 (6 bases). Trimming pared 5 bases from V and 1 base from J, leaving 17 bases between. The CDR3 contains 16 residues. Germline V CDR1 and CDR2: SGDLS, YYNGEE. CDR3 DNA sequence: TGTGCCAGCAGTCATCCTCCGGGACAAGGCACAGATACGCAGTATTTT. Protein: CASSHPPGQGTDTQYF.

Only one count was recorded for this clone. The chain carries TRBV11-3 and TRBJ1-2; 11 nucleotides match TRBD1. V lost 3 bases and J lost 5; bases outside the gene matches: 8. The length of the CDR3 is 16 residues. Germline CDR1 SGHNT, CDR2 YENEEA. CDR3 loop: CASSFGQGASSYGYTF. Here the CDR3 DNA reads TGTGCCAGCAGCTTTGGACAGGGGGCCTCCTCTTATGGCTACACCTTC.

The chain has TRBV20-1 and TRBJ1-3, with 9 nucleotides matching TRBD1. CDR1 and CDR2 (germline): DFQATT, SNEGSKA (reference sequence). The CDR3 totals 16 residues. Trimming at V came to 3 bases and at J to 2 bases, leaving 8 bases not matched to a gene. The CDR3 sequence: CSASPGTGIAGNTIYF. CDR3 DNA: TGCAGTGCTAGTCCCGGGACAGGGATCGCTGGAAACACCATATATTTT.

The DNA of the CDR3 is TGTGCCAGCATTGCTAGCGGGACCTTAGGGGGCGGGGAGCTGTTTTTT. Translation: CASIASGTLGGGELFF. The chain has TRBV7-2 and TRBJ2-2; TRBD2 matches 9 bases. Trimming removed 7 bases from V and 7 bases from J; junction bases left unmatched: 13. This CDR3 has 16 amino acids. Per germline, CDR1 SGHTA and CDR2 FQGNSA. Based on the CDR3 plus reference TRBV7-2 and TRBJ2-2, the full variable domain is GAGVSQSPSNKVTEKGKDVELRCDPISGHTALYWYRQSLGQGLEFLIYFQGNSAPDKSGLPSDRFSAERTGGSVSTLTIQRTQQEDSAVYLCASIASGTLGGGELFFGEGSRLTVL.

V gene TRBV5-6 combines with J gene TRBJ1-4; weak D call: TRBD1 (5 bases). This CDR3 spans 14 amino acids. V was cut by 0 bases and J by 11 bases, with 14 bases left in between. Per the germline V gene, CDR1 is SGHDT and CDR2 is YYEEEE. This CDR3 is CASSLAGRRQKLFF. CDR3 bases: TGTGCCAGCAGCTTGGCGGGTAGGAGACAGAAACTGTTTTTT.

V is TRBV18 and J is TRBJ2-7; maybe TRBD1 (6 bases). The length of the CDR3 is 14 residues. Germline CDR1 reads KGHSH; CDR2 reads LQKENI. V dropped 6 bases and J dropped 8 bases, with 20 bases sitting between them. Here the CDR3 reads CASSSADSPTQQYF. The CDR3 coding sequence is TGTGCCAGCTCTTCTGCGGACAGCCCTACGCAGCAGTACTTC.

V gene TRBV28 combines with J gene TRBJ1-3; D unclear. The germline CDR1 and CDR2 sequences are MDHEN and SYDVKM. This CDR3 region has 18 residues. Trimming stripped 4 bases from V and 0 bases from J, with 19 bases between. CDR3 in DNA: TGTGCCAGCAGTTCAAGCAAGCTAAGCCCGATCTCTGGAAACACCATATATTTT. Protein: CASSSSKLSPISGNTIYF.

The rearrangement links TRBV7-9 to TRBJ1-1; D perhaps matches TRBD1 (5 bases). Trimming left V 1 base short and J 1 base short, with 19 bases between. The CDR3 runs to 18 residues. CDR1 and CDR2 from the germline V gene are SEHNR and FQNEAQ (reference sequence). DNA for the CDR3: TGTGCCAGCAGCTTAGTAAAGGGGCCCGGGGGAAGGAACACTGAAGCTTTCTTT. Amino acid sequence: CASSLVKGPGGRNTEAFF.

This clone was found a few times. The V gene is TRBV6-6, the J gene TRBJ2-7, with D perhaps matching TRBD2 (6 bases). CDR3 size: 14 residues. Trimming took 6 bases from V and 4 from J, leaving 16 bases between them. The germline V gene has CDR1 MNHNY and CDR2 SVGAGI (reference sequence). The CDR3 here is CASRPSLEGYEQYF. In DNA, the CDR3 is TGTGCCAGCAGACCTTCCCTGGAGGGATACGAGCAGTACTTC.